This T cell receptor (beta chain) was sequenced during a study of breast tumors, draining lymph nodes, adjacent tissues. Findings and caveats of the study: Tumor T cell lymph node origin was a supported hypothesis, not proven. Tumors had less TCR diversity than lymph nodes, more than nontumor tissue. Compared with basal-like, luminal-like tumors shared significantly more repertoire with nontumor tissue.

TCRdb re-called the multiplex PCR reads through MiXCR, storing one row per CDR3 protein. The sample holds 20,000 to 25,000 distinct CDR3 sequences, roughly 50% seen once. For this clonotype: What it recognizes is unknown.

The CDR3 is made up of 19 amino acids. Trimming took 4 bases from V and 2 from J; bases not matched to a gene: 19. The germline gives CDR1 SGHTA, CDR2 FQGNSA. The TCR was taken from a female donor with breast cancer. Some clones in this sample may be carry-over from other donors' samples. The sequenced material came from breast tumor tissue. V is TRBV7-2 and J is TRBJ2-5; 7 nucleotides line up with TRBD2. Here the CDR3 DNA reads TGTGCCAGCAGCTCCGGGACCACCTACAATGAGCGGGGTCAAGAGACCCAGTACTTC. Amino acid sequence: CASSSGTTYNERGQETQYF.